Shown below are 8 T cell receptor beta chains from a single sample sequenced in a study of STAT5B mutations in CD4+ large granular lymphocyte leukemia. TCRdb's copy holds only in-frame clones and misses some; the assay was immunoSEQ multiplex PCR. This sample yields around 34,000 clones, of which approximately 80% are seen a single time; around 4.5% belongs to the top ten. Specimen: CD4+ T cells from blood buffy coats. The receptors derive from a human donor in good health.

The chain recombines TRBV30 with TRBJ1-5, with D possibly TRBD1 on 5 matching bases. This CDR3 contains 14 residues. Germline values: CDR1 GTSNPN, CDR2 SVGIG (reference sequence). V was pared by 2 bases and J by 4 bases, with 12 bases between. DNA of the CDR3: TGTGCCTGGAGTAGAACCAACAGGAATCAGCCCCAGCATTTT. Protein: CAWSRTNRNQPQHF.

This chain uses TRBV5-1 with TRBJ2-1, with 7 nucleotides matching TRBD2. The V gene's germline CDR1 is SGHRS and CDR2 YFSETQ. V trimming: 4 bases; J trimming: 7 bases; junction bases outside the gene matches: 11. The CDR3 extends over 15 amino acids. The CDR3 reads CASSRERGWGNEQFF. The CDR3 DNA reads TGCGCCAGCAGCAGGGAGCGGGGTTGGGGGAATGAGCAGTTCTTC.

The chain has TRBV5-1 and TRBJ2-7, with 9 bases identical to TRBD1. The junction had 8 bases not matched to a gene; V was cut back by 1 base and J by 6 bases. The CDR3 is 15 amino acids. CDR1 SGHRS and CDR2 YFSETQ come from the germline V gene. The CDR3 DNA reads as TGCGCCAGCAGCTTGTCGCCGGACAGGGGAGGCGAGCAGTACTTC. It encodes CASSLSPDRGGEQYF.

This chain links TRBV7-9 with TRBJ2-5; D unclear. The DNA matches TRBJ2-7 better at its end, which makes the J call doubtful. CDR1 is SEHNR, CDR2 FQNEAQ, per germline (reference sequence). The CDR3 has 12 amino acids. The CDR3 region is CASSTDGYEQYF. CDR3 sequence (DNA): TGTGCCAGCAGCACGGACGGATACGAGCAGTACTTC.

There are a few counts of this clone. V gene TRBV19 combines with J gene TRBJ1-5, with D hard to call. V lost 5 bases, J lost 5 bases, and 10 bases lay in between. The length of the CDR3 is 13 residues. Per the germline V gene, CDR1 is LNHDA and CDR2 is SQIVND (reference sequence). CDR3 loop: CASSRKLDQPQHF. CDR3 DNA sequence: TGTGCCAGTAGTCGTAAGCTAGATCAGCCCCAGCATTTT.

In this sample, this clone turned up a few times. The CDR3 is CASSQGQSLQYF. For the CDR3, the DNA is TGTGCCAGCAGCCAGGGACAATCGTTGCAGTACTTC. This chain uses TRBV11-3 with TRBJ2-7; TRBD1 is a possible D gene (6 bases). The germline CDR1 and CDR2 sequences are SGHNT and YENEEA. This CDR3 region has 12 residues. The V end was cut by 5 bases, the J end by 9 bases, with 14 bases between.

The gene calls are TRBV27 and TRBJ1-5, with 7 bases aligning to TRBD1. J lost 7 bases, V lost 3 bases, and 6 bases had no gene match. The CDR3 consists of 14 residues. CDR1 is MNHEY, CDR2 SMNVEV, per germline (reference sequence). CDR3 residues: CASSLEGAGQPQHF. The CDR3 DNA follows: TGTGCCAGCAGTTTGGAGGGGGCAGGACAGCCCCAGCATTTT.

The rearrangement uses TRBV5-8 and TRBJ2-1; tentatively, D is TRBD1 (5 bases). The V end lost 4 bases, the J end lost 0 bases, and 11 bases lay between the germline ends. CDR1 SGHTS and CDR2 YDEGEE come from the germline V gene. The CDR3 extends over 15 amino acids. CDR3: CASSRDSFSYNEQFF. In DNA, the CDR3 is TGTGCCAGCAGCCGTGACAGTTTCTCCTACAATGAGCAGTTCTTC.